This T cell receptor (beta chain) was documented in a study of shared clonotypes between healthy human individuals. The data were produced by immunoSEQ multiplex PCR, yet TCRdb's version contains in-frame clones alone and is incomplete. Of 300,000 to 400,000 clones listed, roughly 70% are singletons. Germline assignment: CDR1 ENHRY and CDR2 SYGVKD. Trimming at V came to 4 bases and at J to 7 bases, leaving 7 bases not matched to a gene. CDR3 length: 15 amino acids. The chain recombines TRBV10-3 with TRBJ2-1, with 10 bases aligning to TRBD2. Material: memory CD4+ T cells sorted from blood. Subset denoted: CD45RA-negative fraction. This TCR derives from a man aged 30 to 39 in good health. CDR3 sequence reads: CAISALAGGQNEQFF. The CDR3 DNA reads TGTGCCATCAGTGCTTTAGCGGGAGGTCAAAATGAGCAGTTCTTC.